The 26 T cell receptor beta chains in this list originate from one sample, sequenced in a study of cytomegalovirus exposure and HLA in healthy donors (TCRdb year 2017). Receptor libraries were prepared by the immunoSEQ multiplex PCR assay. For the multiplex PCR, a mixture combining 60 forward primers for TCR Vbeta segments and 13 reverse primers for TCR Jbeta segments was used. The table was pulled from immuneACCESS by TCRdb, which kept in-frame rearrangements only. Such tables lose some clones; where checked, under half of the loss comes from unresolved V genes, and the rest has no known cause. This sample is represented by around 100,000 clones; 65% to 80% of them were singletons. The ten largest make up about 4% of the sample. The specimen sequenced was PBMCs. The receptors were sampled from a woman aged 50 to 60 in good health and CMV-seropositive.

The chain carries TRBV7-9 and TRBJ2-5, with no clear D. Trimming took 1 base from V and 1 from J, leaving 10 bases between them. The CDR3 is 15 residues long. Germline CDR1 SEHNR, CDR2 FQNEAQ (reference sequence). The CDR3, as DNA: TGTGCCAGCAGCTTAGACGCGGCCATCCAAGAGACCCAGTACTTC. This encodes CASSLDAAIQETQYF.

This clone was observed once. V is TRBV12-5 and J is TRBJ1-5; D perhaps matches TRBD1 (6 bases). CDR1 LGHNT and CDR2 FRNRAP come from the germline V gene. V lost 5 bases, J lost 0 bases, and 20 bases lay in between. The CDR3 is 18 residues long. The CDR3 is CASGISKYRDYSNQPQHF. CDR3 nucleotides: TGTGCTAGTGGTATATCAAAATACAGGGACTATAGCAATCAGCCCCAGCATTTT. The whole variable domain, remainder taken from reference TRBV12-5 and TRBJ1-5, is DARVTQTPRHKVTEMGQEVTMRCQPILGHNTVFWYRQTMMQGLELLAYFRNRAPLDDSGMPKDRFSAEMPDATLATLKIQPSEPRDSAVYFCASGISKYRDYSNQPQHFGDGTRLSIL.

A few counts support this clone. Written as DNA, the CDR3 is TGTGCCAGCACCACGTCGGTTCACAATGAGCAGTTCTTC. Translating gives CASTTSVHNEQFF. The rearrangement uses TRBV6-1 and TRBJ2-1; D is undetermined. Deletions cut 7 bases from V and 5 bases from J, with 12 bases between. The CDR3 spans 13 residues. CDR1 and CDR2 from the germline V gene are MNHNS and SASEGT.

The V gene is TRBV14, the J gene TRBJ2-1, with 11 bases that match TRBD2. Per germline, CDR1 SGHDN and CDR2 FVKESK. V lost 4 bases and J lost 8; bases outside the gene matches: 4. CDR3 length: 14 amino acids. In nucleotides, the CDR3 is TGTGCCAGCAGCCTCCTGACTAGCGGGGATGAGCAGTTCTTC. Residues: CASSLLTSGDEQFF.

This clone was observed a single time. At one end, the junction sequence differs from germline, possibly due to a read error. CDR3 sequence reads: CSSSFGQGKGETQYF. In nucleotides, the CDR3 is TGTTCCAGCAGCTTCGGACAGGGGAAGGGGGAGACCCAGTACTTC. The chain links TRBV7-9 to TRBJ2-5; TRBD1 matches at 9 bases. The CDR3 length is 15 residues. Germline CDR1 SEHNR, CDR2 FQNEAQ (reference sequence).

This clone was detected a few times. The rearrangement uses TRBV6-5 and TRBJ2-7; TRBD1 matches at 8 bases. V lost 5 bases, J lost 1 base, and 7 bases stayed unmatched. Looked up from germline, CDR1 is MNHEY and CDR2 is SVGAGI. The CDR3 extends over 15 amino acids. CDR3 bases: TGTGCCAGCAGTCCAGGACAGGGTAGGTCCTACGAGCAGTACTTC. This gives the protein CASSPGQGRSYEQYF.

The chain links TRBV11-3 to TRBJ2-7, with TRBD1 identical over 10 bases. Germline CDR1 is SGHNT and CDR2 is YENEEA. V dropped 4 bases and J dropped 2; count of bases not matched to a gene: 8. The CDR3 is made up of 16 amino acids. The CDR3 reads CASSSTAGTGAYEQYF. CDR3 nucleotides: TGTGCCAGCAGCTCCACCGCCGGGACAGGGGCCTACGAGCAGTACTTC.

This clone was seen a handful of times. V and J are TRBV30 and TRBJ1-5, with 8 bases lining up with TRBD1. V lost 1 base to trimming and J lost 2 bases; unmatched junction nucleotides: 10. The germline V gene has CDR1 GTSNPN and CDR2 SVGIG (reference sequence). CDR3 length equals 17 residues. This chain's CDR3 is CAWSAGLGQGGNQPQHF. The DNA for the CDR3 is TGTGCCTGGAGTGCGGGCCTCGGACAGGGCGGCAATCAGCCCCAGCATTTT. The variable domain in full, completed from reference TRBV30 and TRBJ1-5, reads SQTIHQWPATLVQPVGSPLSLECTVEGTSNPNLYWYRQAAGRGLQLLFYSVGIGQISSEVPQNLSASRPQDRQFILSSKKLLLSDSGFYLCAWSAGLGQGGNQPQHFGDGTRLSIL.

The sample holds a few counts of this clone. This chain links TRBV27 with TRBJ1-3; 10 positions match TRBD1. The junction had 8 bases not matched to a gene; V was cut back by 7 bases and J by 2 bases. The CDR3 length is 16 residues. The germline V gene encodes CDR1 MNHEY and CDR2 SMNVEV (reference sequence). CDR3 nucleotides: TGTGCCAGCAAAAATACCGGGACAGGGGCTGGAAACACCATATATTTT. Translating gives CASKNTGTGAGNTIYF.

This clone came up a few times. As DNA, the CDR3 is TGTGCCAGCAGGGAGGCGGGTTACAATGAGCAGTTCTTC. Protein sequence: CASREAGYNEQFF. The chain has TRBV7-9 and TRBJ2-1; maybe TRBD2 (5 bases). The CDR3 consists of 13 residues. V shed 6 bases and J shed 4 bases, with 10 bases lying between them. Per the germline V gene, CDR1 is SEHNR and CDR2 is FQNEAQ (reference sequence).

V and J are TRBV6-1 and TRBJ2-3; 9 bases map to TRBD2. CDR3 length: 14 amino acids. V was clipped by 7 bases and J by 5 bases; unmatched bases: 7. Per the germline V gene, CDR1 is MNHNS and CDR2 is SASEGT. The CDR3 region has the DNA TGTGCCAGCATGGGCGGGGGGGCATTAGATACGCAGTATTTT. This sequence encodes CASMGGGALDTQYF.

This clone appeared a few times. The J gene is TRBJ2-5, the V gene TRBV9; D gene ambiguous. The CDR3 is made up of 13 amino acids. V shed 0 bases and J shed 5 bases, with 8 bases lying between them. Per the germline V gene, CDR1 is SGDLS and CDR2 is YYNGEE. The CDR3 spells CASSVVEAETQYF. The CDR3 nucleotides are TGTGCCAGCAGCGTAGTAGAGGCGGAGACCCAGTACTTC.

V gene TRBV7-8 combines with J gene TRBJ2-5; 7 bases agree with TRBD1. After removal of 1 base from V and 9 bases from J, the junction contained 17 bases not matched to a gene. The CDR3 is 17 residues long. Germline CDR1 and CDR2: SGHVS and FQNEAQ. CDR3 sequence (DNA): TGTGCCAGCAGCTTAGGGCGCAGGACAGGCGTCAATGGTGCCCAGTACTTC. Residues: CASSLGRRTGVNGAQYF.

The CDR3 DNA is TGTGCCAGCAGTTACTCGACAGGCGAAGCTTTCTTT. Translation gives CASSYSTGEAFF. The chain combines TRBV6-5 with TRBJ1-1; TRBD1 might be the D (6 bases). With 0 bases removed from V and 8 bases from J, the gap between germline ends came to 7 bases. Germline V gene sequence: CDR1 MNHEY, CDR2 SVGAGI. CDR3 length equals 12 residues.

This clone was detected only a few times. The gene calls are TRBV6-1 and TRBJ1-1; 7 bases are shared with TRBD1. Germline lookup yields CDR1 MNHNS and CDR2 SASEGT. This CDR3 has 16 residues. J was trimmed by 0 bases and V by 0 bases; bases with no gene match: 4. CDR3 sequence (DNA): TGTGCCAGCAGTGAAGCTTCGACAGGGTTGAACACTGAAGCTTTCTTT. Its translation is CASSEASTGLNTEAFF.

The chain links TRBV2 to TRBJ1-1; D is uncertain. Deletions cut 3 bases from V and 0 bases from J, with 5 bases between. The CDR3 has 13 amino acids. The germline gives CDR1 SNHLY, CDR2 FYNNEI. Here the CDR3 reads CASSEAVNTEAFF. CDR3 DNA sequence: TGTGCCAGCAGTGAGGCAGTGAACACTGAAGCTTTCTTT.

In DNA, the CDR3 is TGCGCCAGCAGCCCGACAGGGGGCAATATGGCAGATACGCAGTATTTT. Encoded protein: CASSPTGGNMADTQYF. The chain employs TRBV5-1 and TRBJ2-3; 10 bases map to TRBD1. The CDR3 runs 16 residues. Trimming removed 4 bases from V and 4 bases from J; junction bases left unmatched: 9. Germline V gene data show CDR1 as SGHRS and CDR2 as YFSETQ.

The chain recombines TRBV7-6 with TRBJ1-5, with unresolved D. V lost 2 bases, J lost 0 bases, and 8 bases lay in between. Germline V gene lookup returns CDR1 SGHVS and CDR2 FNYEAQ. The CDR3 extends over 15 amino acids. Here the CDR3 DNA reads TGTGCCAGCAGCTTATACAGCCATAGCAATCAGCCCCAGCATTTT. This sequence encodes CASSLYSHSNQPQHF. Complete variable domain (other parts from reference TRBV7-6 and TRBJ1-5): GAGVSQSPRYKVTKRGQDVALRCDPISGHVSLYWYRQALGQGPEFLTYFNYEAQQDKSGLPNDRFSAERPEGSISTLTIQRTEQRDSAMYRCASSLYSHSNQPQHFGDGTRLSIL.

The rearrangement links TRBV11-2 to TRBJ2-7; 7 nucleotides line up with TRBD1. The V and J ends lost 1 base and 1 base, in that order; junction bases with no gene match: 4. The CDR3 is made up of 15 amino acids. The V gene's germline CDR1 is SGHAT and CDR2 FQNNGV. CDR3 sequence reads: CASSLAGTVSYEQYF. The CDR3 nucleotides are TGTGCCAGCAGCTTAGCCGGGACAGTTTCCTACGAGCAGTACTTC.

The rearrangement uses TRBV19 and TRBJ1-2; D is possibly TRBD1 (5 bases). The germline V gene encodes CDR1 LNHDA and CDR2 SQIVND (reference sequence). This CDR3 is built from 11 residues. Trimming removed 6 bases at V and 6 bases at J, with 8 bases between. The CDR3 nucleotides are TGTGCCAGTAGGGGGCCAGATGGCTACACCTTC. Translating gives CASRGPDGYTF.

The chain employs TRBV2 and TRBJ2-2, with D tentatively TRBD1 (5 bases). The germline CDR1 and CDR2 sequences are SNHLY and FYNNEI. V was pared by 1 base and J by 6 bases, with 9 bases between. CDR3 length equals 14 residues. This CDR3 reads CASSEVGPAGELFF. The CDR3 nucleotides read TGTGCCAGCAGTGAAGTGGGGCCCGCCGGGGAGCTGTTTTTT.

The V call is TRBV7-3, the J call TRBJ2-6, with a weak D call TRBD1 (5 bases). Per germline, CDR1 SGHTA and CDR2 FQGTGA. Trimming took off 2 bases at V and 0 bases at J, with 14 bases between the two ends. CDR3 length equals 18 residues. Written as DNA, the CDR3 is TGTGCCAGCAGCTTATCTCCAGGGTCCCTCTCTGGGGCCAACGTCCTGACTTTC. The encoded protein is CASSLSPGSLSGANVLTF.

Note on this clone: The same CDR3 also results from other DNA sequences found in this sample. The chain's CDR3 is CASSVGQGNQPQHF. The CDR3, as DNA: TGTGCCAGCAGCGTAGGACAGGGAAATCAGCCCCAGCATTTT. The rearrangement uses TRBV9 and TRBJ1-5; 7 bases are shared with TRBD1. This CDR3 is built from 14 residues. CDR1 is SGDLS, CDR2 YYNGEE, per germline. The junction had 1 base not matched to a gene; V was cut back by 0 bases and J by 4 bases.

This clone was observed a single time. The J gene is TRBJ1-1, the V gene TRBV5-1; no firm D call. The germline V gene encodes CDR1 SGHRS and CDR2 YFSETQ. There are 12 residues in the CDR3. V was cut by 2 bases and J by 8 bases, with 10 bases left in between. The chain's CDR3 is CASSFDITEAFF. CDR3 coding DNA: TGCGCCAGCAGCTTTGACATCACCGAAGCTTTCTTT.

The gene calls are TRBV5-1 and TRBJ2-5, with TRBD1 as a possible D gene (6 bases). CDR3 length: 13 amino acids. Trimming removed 5 bases from V and 5 bases from J, with 13 bases in between. The germline V gene has CDR1 SGHRS and CDR2 YFSETQ. The CDR3 region has the DNA TGCGCCAGCAGGCCGACAGGTTCGGAGACCCAGTACTTC. It codes for CASRPTGSETQYF.

This clone appeared a few times. This chain connects TRBV19 to TRBJ2-1; 12 nucleotides align to TRBD2. V shed 2 bases, J shed 0 bases, and the junction held 2 bases outside the gene matches. The CDR3 has 17 amino acids. CDR1 is LNHDA and CDR2 is SQIVND in the germline V gene (reference sequence). The CDR3 here is CASSIPTSGSSYNEQFF. CDR3 nucleotides: TGTGCCAGTAGTATACCGACTAGCGGGAGCTCCTACAATGAGCAGTTCTTC.